These 26 T cell receptor beta chains originate from one sample sequenced in a study of regulatory T cells in long-lasting Graves disease. Relying on iRepertoire HTBI primers and Arm-PCR of CDR3 regions, the team built TCR beta libraries. TCRdb re-called the multiplex PCR reads through MiXCR, storing one row per CDR3 protein. The table shows about 200,000 distinct CDR3 sequences, with roughly 18% occurring only once. This sample's time point: newly diagnosed GD, antithyroid drugs for less than 3 months. PBMC RNA was the source of the TCR library. A further study also used this sample, focusing on T cells in Graves' hyperthyroidism and ophthalmopathy.

This specimen was peripheral blood mononuclear cells (PBMCs), taken at new diagnosis, from a patient treated with antithyroid drugs. The source is a woman aged 25 to 39 with Graves disease.

This clonotype was seen ten or more times. V gene TRBV2 combines with J gene TRBJ1-5, with D unclear. Germline CDR1 SNHLY, CDR2 FYNNEI. V was cut by 6 bases and J by 2 bases, with 8 bases left in between. The CDR3 runs 13 residues. The CDR3 sequence is CASSKDGNQPQHF. CDR3 nucleotide sequence: TGTGCCAGCAGCAAGGACGGCAATCAGCCCCAGCATTTT.

The CDR3 DNA sequence: TGCAGCGCGGACAGGGGGGCCAATGAGCAGTTCTTC. Its translation: CSADRGANEQFF. V is TRBV29-1 and J is TRBJ2-1, with TRBD1 matching 10 bases. The CDR3 covers 12 residues. The germline V gene has CDR1 SQVTM and CDR2 ANQGSEA. Trimming at V came to 7 bases and at J to 6 bases, leaving 3 bases not matched to a gene.

This clonotype was found many times. The gene calls are TRBV10-3 and TRBJ2-7, with D perhaps TRBD1 (6 bases). The V end lost 3 bases, the J end lost 1 base, and 13 bases lay between the germline ends. Germline-derived CDR1 and CDR2 are ENHRY and SYGVKD. The CDR3 loop spans 15 amino acids. The CDR3 is CAISDGDRGSYEQYF. DNA for the CDR3: TGTGCCATCAGTGACGGGGATAGGGGGTCCTACGAGCAGTACTTC.

This clonotype was seen many times. Written as DNA, the CDR3 is TGTGCCAGCACACAGGGGGCTTCCTACGAGCAGTACTTC. Protein: CASTQGASYEQYF. The chain employs TRBV12-3 or TRBV12-4 and TRBJ2-7; TRBD1 matches 9 bases. This CDR3 is built from 13 residues. V was clipped by 7 bases and J by 1 base; unmatched bases: 2.

The chain links TRBV2 to TRBJ1-1; 7 bases fit TRBD1. The CDR3 has 14 amino acids. Germline V lookup: CDR1 SNHLY, CDR2 FYNNEI. J was trimmed by 1 base and V by 7 bases; bases with no gene match: 6. This chain's CDR3 is CASMNRGGNTEAFF. CDR3 in DNA: TGTGCCAGCATGAACAGGGGCGGGAACACTGAAGCTTTCTTT.

Ten or more counts support this clonotype. The genes are TRBV6-1 and TRBJ1-5; 8 nucleotides agree with TRBD1. The J segment lost 10 bases and the V segment lost 5 bases, leaving 13 bases of the junction unmatched. The length of the CDR3 is 15 residues. Per the germline V gene, CDR1 is MNHNS and CDR2 is SASEGT. The DNA for the CDR3 is TGTGCCAGCAGTATGTCCGGGACAGGTGGACGTCCCCAGCATTTT. Its translation is CASSMSGTGGRPQHF.

This clonotype occurred many times. The chain recombines TRBV5-1 with TRBJ2-7; D unclear. The CDR3 has 15 residues. V gave up 0 bases and J gave up 3 bases, with 13 bases separating them. Germline CDR1 is SGHRS and CDR2 is YFSETQ. CDR3 in amino acids: CASSLVPGSFYEQYF. The CDR3 nucleotides are TGCGCCAGCAGCTTGGTTCCAGGATCATTCTACGAGCAGTACTTC.

This clonotype was seen repeatedly, ten times or more. The chain couples TRBV6-2 or TRBV6-3 to TRBJ2-5, with 9 bases matching TRBD2. The CDR3 has 15 amino acids. Trimming at V came to 6 bases and at J to 1 base, leaving 6 bases not matched to a gene. Germline loops: CDR1 MNHEY, CDR2 SVGEGT. CDR3 sequence: CASSKLTSGQETQYF. CDR3 coding DNA: TGTGCCAGCAGCAAACTGACTAGCGGCCAAGAGACCCAGTACTTC.

This clonotype was counted only a few times. The chain links TRBV19 to TRBJ2-7; D is unresolved. V lost 0 bases to trimming and J lost 7 bases, with 19 bases between them. The germline gives CDR1 LNHDA, CDR2 SQIVND (reference sequence). This CDR3 has 16 amino acids. CDR3 in DNA: TGTGCCAGTAGTATAGATGAGACGGCAGGACGTATGGAGCAGTACTTC. Protein product: CASSIDETAGRMEQYF. The whole variable domain, remainder taken from reference TRBV19 and TRBJ2-7, is DGGITQSPKYLFRKEGQNVTLSCEQNLNHDAMYWYRQDPGQGLRLIYYSQIVNDFQKGDIAEGYSVSREKKESFPLTVTSAQKNPTAFYLCASSIDETAGRMEQYFGPGTRLTVT.

As regards this clonotype: One base separates it from a far larger clone, so it is likely a read error. The CDR3 does not end in the conserved phenylalanine or tryptophan, so this is likely a read error. The chain has TRBV11-2 and TRBJ2-1; 10 nucleotides match TRBD1. The CDR3 length is 14 residues. CDR1 SGHAT and CDR2 FQNNGV come from the germline V gene. J gave up 7 bases and V 7 bases, and 7 bases lay outside the gene matches. The CDR3 protein is CASMPGQGTNEQFC. CDR3 coding DNA: TGTGCCAGCATGCCGGGACAGGGGACGAATGAGCAGTTCTGC.

Remarks on this clonotype: A much larger clone sits a single nucleotide away, making a read error possible. This chain links TRBV11-2 with TRBJ2-7, with D possibly matching TRBD2 (5 bases). V was trimmed by 5 bases and J by 1 base, leaving 21 bases between them. The CDR3 runs 17 residues. Per the germline V gene, CDR1 is SGHAT and CDR2 is FQNNGV. CDR3 region: CASSQEGQRLISYEQYF. DNA of the CDR3: TGTGCCAGCAGCCAAGAAGGCCAGCGGCTGATTTCCTACGAGCAGTACTTC.

This clonotype was seen many times. V gene TRBV27 combines with J gene TRBJ2-2; possibly TRBD2 for D (6 bases). With 6 bases removed from V and 4 bases from J, the gap between germline ends came to 15 bases. CDR1 and CDR2 from the germline V gene are MNHEY and SMNVEV (reference sequence). The CDR3 totals 15 residues. CDR3 nucleotide sequence: TGTGCCAGCAGCCGTACCGGGACTGTCACCGGGGAGCTGTTTTTT. It encodes CASSRTGTVTGELFF.

The chain joins TRBV11-2 to TRBJ2-5; TRBD2 is a possible D gene (6 bases). Deletions cut 4 bases from V and 2 bases from J, with 23 bases between. CDR3 size: 18 residues. CDR1 and CDR2 from the germline V gene are SGHAT and FQNNGV. The CDR3 here is CASSSTPLGGMLQETQYF. The CDR3 nucleotides read TGTGCCAGCAGCTCTACCCCCTTGGGCGGGATGCTTCAAGAGACCCAGTACTTC.

The CDR3 loop is CASSGLGQGTANYGYTF. CDR3 coding DNA: TGCGCCAGCAGCGGTCTGGGACAGGGGACAGCTAACTATGGCTACACCTTC. V is TRBV5-1 and J is TRBJ1-2, with 10 bases identical to TRBD1. This CDR3 region has 17 residues. The V gene end was trimmed by 4 bases and the J gene end by 0 bases; junction bases not matched to a gene: 9. The germline gives CDR1 SGHRS, CDR2 YFSETQ.

This clonotype was seen repeatedly, ten times or more. The genes are TRBV27 and TRBJ1-2, with D perhaps TRBD1 (5 bases). This CDR3 has 13 residues. Germline V lookup: CDR1 MNHEY, CDR2 SMNVEV (reference sequence). The V and J ends lost 5 bases and 8 bases respectively, with 15 bases between them. The CDR3 coding sequence is TGTGCCAGCAGTCCCGTCGGGGCGCGAGGCTACACCTTC. It specifies CASSPVGARGYTF.

The count of this clonotype is one. This likely came from a read error, as a far larger clone is one base away. The chain has TRBV6-2 or TRBV6-3 and TRBJ1-1; D call uncertain. Germline V gene lookup returns CDR1 MNHEY and CDR2 SVGEGT. This CDR3 has 14 amino acids. This chain's CDR3 is CAGSVQPQNTEAFF. In DNA form, the CDR3 reads TGTGCCGGCAGTGTCCAACCCCAGAACACTGAAGCTTTCTTT.

This clonotype was seen many times. This chain uses TRBV6-1 with TRBJ2-2; possible D gene TRBD2, 5 bases. Trimming shortened V by 2 bases and J by 6 bases, and 10 bases separated the two germline ends. CDR1 is MNHNS, CDR2 SASEGT, per germline. CDR3 length: 14 amino acids. The CDR3 is CASSEYRRSGELFF. DNA for the CDR3: TGTGCCAGCAGTGAATATAGGAGGTCCGGGGAGCTGTTTTTT.

This clonotype was observed many times. The chain combines TRBV6-1 with TRBJ1-1; no definite D call. This CDR3 is 12 amino acids long. The germline gives CDR1 MNHNS, CDR2 SASEGT. The germline V and J ends were trimmed by 3 bases and 4 bases, with 6 bases remaining between them. Written as DNA, the CDR3 is TGTGCCAGCAGTGACTCACCCACTGAAGCTTTCTTT. It encodes CASSDSPTEAFF.

This clonotype was seen a handful of times. The chain carries TRBV20-1 and TRBJ2-7, with TRBD2 as a possible D gene (6 bases). Germline CDR1 DFQATT, CDR2 SNEGSKA (reference sequence). The ends were cut back, 2 bases at V and 7 bases at J, with 21 bases in the middle. The CDR3 sequence is 15 residues long. The chain's CDR3 is CSARSPVLALFEQYF. The CDR3 region has the DNA TGCAGTGCTAGATCTCCGGTACTAGCCCTTTTTGAGCAGTACTTC.

J is TRBJ2-3 and V is TRBV6-2 or TRBV6-3; D is unclear. The CDR3 extends over 15 amino acids. In germline, CDR1 is MNHEY, CDR2 SVGEGT. V was clipped by 0 bases and J by 2 bases, with 9 bases between them. The CDR3 loop is CASSYSPGYTDTQYF. DNA of the CDR3: TGTGCCAGCAGTTACTCCCCCGGCTACACAGATACGCAGTATTTT.

This clonotype has at least ten counts. The CDR3 DNA follows: TGTGCTAGTGGTTTGGTACACGGGGGATCGGACTATGGCTACACCTTC. The encoded protein is CASGLVHGGSDYGYTF. The chain links TRBV12-5 to TRBJ1-2, with D possibly matching TRBD1 (5 bases). The CDR3 covers 16 residues. Looked up from germline, CDR1 is LGHNT and CDR2 is FRNRAP. Trimming took off 0 bases at V and 3 bases at J, with 14 bases between the two ends. Using reference TRBV12-5 and TRBJ1-2 for the parts outside the CDR3, the full variable domain is DARVTQTPRHKVTEMGQEVTMRCQPILGHNTVFWYRQTMMQGLELLAYFRNRAPLDDSGMPKDRFSAEMPDATLATLKIQPSEPRDSAVYFCASGLVHGGSDYGYTFGSGTRLTVV.

This clonotype was observed many times. The CDR3 DNA follows: TGTGCCAGTAATGGGGGACAAGGGCGTGGCGGGCACAATGAGCAGTTCTTC. It is translated as CASNGGQGRGGHNEQFF. The chain has TRBV19 and TRBJ2-1; the D gene is possibly TRBD1 (6 bases). Trimming took 7 bases from V and 5 from J, leaving 24 bases between them. This CDR3 region has 17 residues. The germline V gene encodes CDR1 LNHDA and CDR2 SQIVND (reference sequence).

A note on this clonotype: An end of the junction does not agree with germline; a read error may underlie this. The J gene is TRBJ2-1, the V gene TRBV11-2; 7 bases map to TRBD2. Germline V gene sequence: CDR1 SGHAT, CDR2 FQNNGV. The CDR3 extends over 15 amino acids. The CDR3 DNA is TGTGCCAGCAGCTTAGGGAAGCTAGCGGCCAATGACCAGTCCTTC. This encodes CASSLGKLAANDQSF.

This clonotype was observed at least ten times. The genes are TRBV5-4 and TRBJ2-3; maybe TRBD2 (6 bases). Trimming cost V 0 bases and J 6 bases, with 11 bases left between them. The germline CDR1 and CDR2 sequences are SGHNT and YYREEE (reference sequence). This CDR3 has 14 amino acids. The CDR3 bases are TGTGCCAGCAGCTTGGCGGGAGACGTCGATACGCAGTATTTT. Protein sequence: CASSLAGDVDTQYF.

This clonotype was picked up many times. The J gene is TRBJ2-5, the V gene TRBV7-9, with 10 positions matching TRBD2. J gave up 5 bases and V 5 bases, and 14 bases lay outside the gene matches. Germline V gene lookup returns CDR1 SEHNR and CDR2 FQNEAQ (reference sequence). The CDR3 spans 17 residues. The CDR3 DNA reads as TGTGCCAGCAGCGGTGGTCTAGCGGGGGTGCAATCGGAGACCCAGTACTTC. Protein: CASSGGLAGVQSETQYF.

This clonotype has more than one count but fewer than ten. The V and J genes are TRBV20-1 and TRBJ1-6; D may be TRBD1 (5 bases). The germline V gene encodes CDR1 DFQATT and CDR2 SNEGSKA (reference sequence). This CDR3 is 17 amino acids long. Trimming cost V 5 bases and J 10 bases, with 27 bases left between them. The CDR3 DNA reads as TGCAGTGCTCACACCCCGCCGCCCGGGACCGCCTGGTCACCCCTCCACTTT. Encoded protein: CSAHTPPPGTAWSPLHF.